The T cell receptor (beta chain) under discussion was sequenced for a study of T cells in Graves' hyperthyroidism and ophthalmopathy. Per germline, CDR1 MNHEY and CDR2 SVGAGI. This CDR3 comprises 15 residues. Trimming took 0 bases from V and 1 from J, leaving 9 bases between them. Patients having uncontrolled infection, another autoimmune disease, pregnancy or lactation were not included. It was RNA transcripts that yielded the amplified TCR beta CDR3 regions. HTBI primers were employed in a first-round RT-PCR of the TCR CDR3. TCRdb redid the calling of the multiplex PCR reads with MiXCR, one entry per CDR3 protein. Of approximately 300,000 distinct CDR3 sequences in the sample, around a sixth were seen once.

Input material: blood. The chain has TRBV6-5 and TRBJ2-5; no clear D gene. The TCR comes from a man aged 25 to 40 with Graves' hyperthyroidism. CDR3 residues: CASSYSGGSQETQYF. CDR3 nucleotide sequence: TGTGCCAGCAGTTACTCTGGTGGCAGCCAAGAGACCCAGTACTTC.